This TCR beta chain was sequenced during a study of Ad26.COV2.S vaccination and SARS-CoV-2 variants. Regarding the study as a whole: With respect to non-spike TCR breadth, vaccine and placebo recipients were similar. Substantial breadth in spike-specific CD8+ and CD4+ T cell responses was reportedly seen after vaccination.

Clones were read by immunoSEQ multiplex PCR, and TCRdb kept only the in-frame ones, dropping some. The sample yields about 94,000 clones, approximately 77% seen once. This clone has a handful of counts. The antigen is unknown. There are 15 residues in the CDR3. Trimming shortened V by 0 bases and J by 3 bases, and 12 bases separated the two germline ends. The germline V gene encodes CDR1 SGHNT and CDR2 YENEEA. The material sequenced was peripheral blood, taken after recovery from COVID-19. This clonotype originated in a human donor who had recovered from COVID-19. V usage is TRBV11-3 and J usage is TRBJ2-7; D unclear. The CDR3 region is CASSLEGLDHYEQYF. CDR3 bases: TGTGCCAGCAGCTTAGAAGGTTTGGACCACTACGAGCAGTACTTC.